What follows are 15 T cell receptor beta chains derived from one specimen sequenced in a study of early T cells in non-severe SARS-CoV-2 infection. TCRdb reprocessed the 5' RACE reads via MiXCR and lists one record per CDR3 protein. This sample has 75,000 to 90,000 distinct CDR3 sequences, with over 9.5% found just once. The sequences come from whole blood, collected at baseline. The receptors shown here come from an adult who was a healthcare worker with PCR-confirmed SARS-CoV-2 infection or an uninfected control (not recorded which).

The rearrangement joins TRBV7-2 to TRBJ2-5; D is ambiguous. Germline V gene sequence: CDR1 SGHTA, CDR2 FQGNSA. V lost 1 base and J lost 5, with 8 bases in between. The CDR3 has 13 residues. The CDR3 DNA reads TGTGCCAGCAGCTTAGACGGCTTCGAGACCCAGTACTTC. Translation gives CASSLDGFETQYF.

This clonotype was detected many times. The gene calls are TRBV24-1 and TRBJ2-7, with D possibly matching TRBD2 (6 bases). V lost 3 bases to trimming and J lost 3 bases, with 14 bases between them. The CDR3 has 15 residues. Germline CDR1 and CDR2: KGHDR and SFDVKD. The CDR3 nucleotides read TGTGCCACCAGTGATGCGGGGCGGACCCTCTACGAGCAGTACTTC. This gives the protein CATSDAGRTLYEQYF.

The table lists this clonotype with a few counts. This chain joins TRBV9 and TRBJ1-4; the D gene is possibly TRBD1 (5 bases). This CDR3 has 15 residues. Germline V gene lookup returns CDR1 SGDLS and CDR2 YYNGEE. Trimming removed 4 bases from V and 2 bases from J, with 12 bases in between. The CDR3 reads CASSTQAGTNEKLFF. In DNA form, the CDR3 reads TGTGCCAGCAGCACACAGGCGGGGACTAATGAAAAACTGTTTTTT.

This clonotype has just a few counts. The CDR3 nucleotides read TGTGCCAGCAGTGTTCTCGGACAGGGGGACACAGATACGCAGTATTTT. This translates into CASSVLGQGDTDTQYF. V is TRBV2 and J is TRBJ2-3, with 10 bases matching TRBD1. CDR1 is SNHLY and CDR2 is FYNNEI in the germline V gene. CDR3 length equals 16 residues. J lost 2 bases, V lost 4 bases, and 6 bases had no gene match.

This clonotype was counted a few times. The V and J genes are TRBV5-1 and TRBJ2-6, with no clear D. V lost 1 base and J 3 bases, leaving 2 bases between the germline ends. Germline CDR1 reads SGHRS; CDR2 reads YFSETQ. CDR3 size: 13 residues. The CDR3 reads CASSLNGANVLTF. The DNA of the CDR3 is TGCGCCAGCAGCTTGAATGGGGCCAACGTCCTGACTTTC.

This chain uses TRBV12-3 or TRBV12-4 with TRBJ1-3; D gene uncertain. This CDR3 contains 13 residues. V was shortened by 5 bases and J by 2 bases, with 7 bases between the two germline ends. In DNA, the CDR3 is TGTGCCAGCAGTGCACAGACTGGAAACACCATATATTTT. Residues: CASSAQTGNTIYF.

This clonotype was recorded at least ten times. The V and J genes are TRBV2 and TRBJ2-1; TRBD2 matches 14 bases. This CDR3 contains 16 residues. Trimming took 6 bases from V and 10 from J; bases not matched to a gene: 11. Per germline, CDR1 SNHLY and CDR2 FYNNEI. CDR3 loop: CASRLPGLAGVREQFF. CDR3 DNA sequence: TGTGCCAGCAGGCTTCCGGGACTAGCGGGAGTCCGGGAGCAGTTCTTC. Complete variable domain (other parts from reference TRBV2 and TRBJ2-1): EPEVTQTPSHQVTQMGQEVILRCVPISNHLYFYWYRQILGQKVEFLVSFYNNEISEKSEIFDDQFSVERPDGSNFTLKIRSTKLEDSAMYFCASRLPGLAGVREQFFGPGTRLTVL.

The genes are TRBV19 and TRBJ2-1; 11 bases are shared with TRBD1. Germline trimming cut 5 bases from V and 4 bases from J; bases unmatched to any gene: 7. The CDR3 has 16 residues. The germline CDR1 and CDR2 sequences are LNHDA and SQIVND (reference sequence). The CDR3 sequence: CASSPRTGGVYNEQFF. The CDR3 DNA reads TGTGCCAGTAGTCCAAGGACAGGGGGCGTTTACAATGAGCAGTTCTTC.

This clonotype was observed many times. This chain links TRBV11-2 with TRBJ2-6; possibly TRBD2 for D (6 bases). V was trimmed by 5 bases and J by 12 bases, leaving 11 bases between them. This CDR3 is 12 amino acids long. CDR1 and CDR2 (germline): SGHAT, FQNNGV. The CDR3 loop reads CASSLEGSVLTF. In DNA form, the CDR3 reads TGTGCCAGCAGCCTGGAGGGCAGCGTCCTGACTTTC.

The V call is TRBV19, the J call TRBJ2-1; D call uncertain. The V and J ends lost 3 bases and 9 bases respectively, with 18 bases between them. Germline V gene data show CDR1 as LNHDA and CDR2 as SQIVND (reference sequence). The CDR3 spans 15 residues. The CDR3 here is CASSMEFLGVGEQFF. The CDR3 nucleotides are TGTGCCAGTAGTATGGAGTTCCTGGGCGTCGGTGAGCAGTTCTTC.

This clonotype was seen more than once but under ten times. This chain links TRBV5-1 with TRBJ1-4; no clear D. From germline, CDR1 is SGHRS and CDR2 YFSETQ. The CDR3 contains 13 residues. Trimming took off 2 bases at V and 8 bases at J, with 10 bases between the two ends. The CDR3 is CASSFSQAEKLFF. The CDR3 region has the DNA TGCGCCAGCAGCTTTTCGCAAGCGGAAAAACTGTTTTTT.

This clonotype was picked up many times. CDR3 sequence reads: CARGIPAQETQYF. The CDR3 DNA is TGTGCCAGGGGCATCCCAGCCCAAGAGACCCAGTACTTC. This chain connects TRBV28 to TRBJ2-5; the D is unclear. CDR3 length equals 13 residues. Germline V gene sequence: CDR1 MDHEN, CDR2 SYDVKM. V gave up 9 bases and J gave up 1 base, with 12 bases separating them.

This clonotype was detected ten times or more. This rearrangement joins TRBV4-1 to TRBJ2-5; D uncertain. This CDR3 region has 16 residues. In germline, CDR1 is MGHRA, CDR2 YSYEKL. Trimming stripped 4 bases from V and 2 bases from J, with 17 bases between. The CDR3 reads CASSLKAYATQETQYF. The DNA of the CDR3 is TGCGCCAGCAGCCTCAAAGCCTACGCGACGCAAGAGACCCAGTACTTC.

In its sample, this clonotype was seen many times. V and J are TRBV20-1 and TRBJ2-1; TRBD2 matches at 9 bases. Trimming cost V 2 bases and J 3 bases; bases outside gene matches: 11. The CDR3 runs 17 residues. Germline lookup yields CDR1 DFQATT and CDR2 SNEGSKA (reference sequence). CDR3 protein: CSARTLSGRNHYNEQFF. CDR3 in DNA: TGCAGTGCTAGAACCCTTAGCGGGAGAAACCACTACAATGAGCAGTTCTTC.

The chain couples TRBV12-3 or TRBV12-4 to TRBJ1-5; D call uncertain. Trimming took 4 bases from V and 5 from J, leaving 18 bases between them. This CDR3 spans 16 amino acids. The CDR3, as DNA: TGTGCCAGCAGTTCCGAAAACAAAGCACCCCATCAGCCCCAGCATTTT. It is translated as CASSSENKAPHQPQHF.